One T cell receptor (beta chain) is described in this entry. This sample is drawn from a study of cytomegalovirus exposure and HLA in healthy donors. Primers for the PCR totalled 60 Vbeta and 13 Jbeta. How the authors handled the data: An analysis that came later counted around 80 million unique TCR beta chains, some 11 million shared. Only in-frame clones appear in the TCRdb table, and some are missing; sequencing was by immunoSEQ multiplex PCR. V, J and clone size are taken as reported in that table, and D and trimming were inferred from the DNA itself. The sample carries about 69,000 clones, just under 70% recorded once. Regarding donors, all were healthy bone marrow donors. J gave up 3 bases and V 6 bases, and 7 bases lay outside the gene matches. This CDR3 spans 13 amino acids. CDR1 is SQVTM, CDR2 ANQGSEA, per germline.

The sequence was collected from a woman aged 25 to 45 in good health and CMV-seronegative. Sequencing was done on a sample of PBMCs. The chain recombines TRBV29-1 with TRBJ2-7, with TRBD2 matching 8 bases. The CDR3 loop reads CSVRGGLVYEQYF. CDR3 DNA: TGCAGCGTCCGCGGGGGGTTAGTCTACGAGCAGTACTTC.